A selection of T cell receptor beta chains follows, all from one sample in a study of beta chain features in type 1 diabetes. The protocol was immunoSEQ multiplex PCR, while the TCRdb copy is restricted to in-frame clones and leaves out a portion. The sample lists fewer than 350,000 clones; roughly 8% were seen once. Sequencing used central memory CD4+ T cells from blood. All receptors derive from a woman younger than 35 in good health. The CDR3 runs from the conserved cysteine through the conserved F or W. The D gene is left open where the match is weak. Not every row has a clone size; where given, it reads once, few, many or a size class.

clone_size	j_call	d_call	v_call	cdr3_aa	cdr3_nt
few	TRBJ1-6	.	TRBV7-2	CASSLEGRNSPLHF	TGTGCCAGCAGCTTAGAGGGTCGTAATTCACCCCTCCACTTT
.	TRBJ1-4	TRBD1	TRBV29-1	CSVERGQGANEKLFF	TGCAGCGTTGAAAGGGGACAGGGGGCTAATGAAAAACTGTTTTTT
.	TRBJ1-5	TRBD1	TRBV30	CAWSRLTGDQPQHF	TGTGCCTGGAGCAGATTAACAGGGGATCAGCCCCAGCATTTT
few	TRBJ2-3	.	TRBV28	CASSLNRDADTDTQYF	TGTGCCAGCAGCTTAAACCGGGACGCCGATACAGATACGCAGTATTTT
few	TRBJ2-1	.	TRBV7-2	CASSLVLAGGDEQFF	TGTGCCAGCAGCTTAGTTTTGGCAGGGGGGGATGAGCAGTTCTTC
.	TRBJ1-5	TRBD1	TRBV6-1	CASSEQTGAYQPQHF	TGTGCCAGCAGTGAACAAACAGGGGCTTATCAGCCCCAGCATTTT
few	TRBJ1-2	.	TRBV9	CASSPSTGDYGYTF	TGTGCCAGCTCACCTTCGACAGGCGACTATGGCTACACCTTC
.	TRBJ1-2	TRBD1	TRBV5-4	CASSFPQGQVHGYTF	TGTGCCAGCAGCTTCCCACAGGGGCAAGTACATGGCTACACCTTC
.	TRBJ2-1	TRBD1	TRBV15	CATSRMPQGAVVYEQFF	TGTGCCACCAGCAGGATGCCCCAGGGGGCAGTAGTATATGAGCAGTTCTTC
.	TRBJ1-5	.	TRBV7-2	CASSLVSRDQPQHF	TGTGCCAGCAGCTTAGTCTCCCGGGATCAGCCCCAGCATTTT
few	TRBJ1-4	.	TRBV5-6	CASSKISEKLFF	TGTGCCAGCAGCAAAATCAGCGAAAAACTGTTTTTT
.	TRBJ1-3	.	TRBV11-3	CASSNPGTGGNTIYF	TGTGCCAGCAGCAACCCCGGGACTGGTGGAAACACCATATATTTT
.	TRBJ2-3	.	TRBV14	CASSQGYAGNTDTQYF	TGTGCCAGCAGCCAAGGTTACGCGGGAAACACAGATACGCAGTATTTT
.	TRBJ1-3	.	TRBV7-2	CASSTYGTESGNTIYF	TGTGCCAGCAGCACGTACGGGACTGAGTCTGGAAACACCATATATTTT
few	TRBJ2-5	.	TRBV5-1	CASVRAPQETQYF	TGCGCCAGCGTCCGGGCCCCGCAAGAGACCCAGTACTTC
.	TRBJ2-5	.	TRBV5-4	CASSFPDASGTQYF	TGCGCCAGCAGCTTCCCGGACGCCTCGGGGACCCAGTACTTC
.	TRBJ2-5	.	TRBV28	CASSHRRPQETQYF	TGTGCCAGCAGTCACAGGAGACCGCAAGAGACCCAGTACTTC
few	TRBJ2-5	.	TRBV19	CASSITGPQETQYF	TGTGCCAGTAGTATAACAGGGCCGCAAGAGACCCAGTACTTC
.	TRBJ2-7	TRBD1	TRBV7-9	CASSDDRARGYEQYF	TGTGCCAGCAGCGATGACAGGGCCAGAGGATACGAGCAGTACTTC
many	TRBJ2-3	.	TRBV6-1	CASQGGSTDTQYF	TGTGCCAGCCAGGGTGGGAGCACAGATACGCAGTATTTT